This T cell receptor (beta chain) comes out of a study of cytomegalovirus exposure and HLA in healthy donors. Overall study: Genotyping of more than 300 donors showed that about 79% belonged to the Caucasian-associated ancestry cluster. Whole-study results and caveats: Further analysis was carried out later, and it showed several of the most significant clusters appearing linked to common viral pathogens. Serostatus for CMV was the only available immune exposure information. Overall, approximately 150 TCR beta chains were annotated as cytomegalovirus-associated.

Concerning this clone: The antigen is unknown.

It was with 60 Vbeta and 13 Jbeta primers that the PCR ran. Sequencing was performed with immunoSEQ multiplex PCR; in TCRdb, only in-frame clones are kept and a portion is missing. This sample has 110,000 or so clones, with around 74% found just once. CDR3 length: 21 amino acids. Germline CDR1 is MDHEN and CDR2 is SYDVKM. With V trimmed by 1 base and J by 2 bases, 20 bases remained unmatched. The V call is TRBV28, the J call TRBJ2-5, with 9 bases lining up with TRBD2. The sample was PBMCs. The TCR comes from a woman aged 40 to 50 in good health and CMV-seropositive. The CDR3 region is CASSLLLASGMVFYGQETQYF. The DNA for the CDR3 is TGTGCCAGCAGTTTATTGTTGGCTAGCGGGATGGTGTTTTATGGGCAAGAGACCCAGTACTTC. The variable domain in full, with the rest retrieved from reference TRBV28 and TRBJ2-5, is DVKVTQSSRYLVKRTGEKVFLECVQDMDHENMFWYRQDPGLGLRLIYFSYDVKMKEKGDIPEGYSVSREKKERFSLILESASTNQTSMYLCASSLLLASGMVFYGQETQYFGPGTRLLVL.